This T cell receptor beta chain is from a study of blood T cell repertoires in COVID-19. Overall study: From T cells, B-cell-depleted T cells, or PBMCs came the material, which was cDNA or gDNA.

V dropped 3 bases and J dropped 10; count of bases not matched to a gene: 15. This CDR3 contains 16 residues. In germline, CDR1 is MNHEY, CDR2 SMNVEV (reference sequence). Clinical history reported by participants formed the basis on which cohorts were assigned. Donors in Cohort 3 who had recovered were those with two negative PCRs, healthcare professional clearance, or resolution of their symptoms. Authors' methods: Estimates of nucleated cell counts were drawn from the amplification of reference gene primers. Libraries were prepared by immunoSEQ multiplex PCR; TCRdb keeps only in-frame clonotypes and omits some of them. That table is the source of V, J and clone size, and D and trimming were worked out from the DNA. The top ten hold around 1.8% of the sample, which has approximately 270,000 clones, 80% to 90% seen once.

The sample was PBMCs or T cells enriched from blood (not recorded which). The source is a woman in her forties or fifties who had recovered from COVID-19. The rearrangement joins TRBV27 to TRBJ1-1; 9 positions agree with TRBD1. The CDR3 bases are TGTGCCAGCAGTTTTTCAGGTTACAGGGACAGGGTCGGAGCTTTCTTT. This codes for CASSFSGYRDRVGAFF.